The 7 T cell receptor beta chains presented below share a single source sample, sequenced in a study of T cell responses to AZD1222 COVID-19 vaccine. Assay: immunoSEQ multiplex PCR; the TCRdb copy retains only in-frame clones and omits some. The table includes 150,000 to 200,000 clones, 94% detected once. Sequencing was performed on peripheral blood, taken on day 0 of AZD1222 vaccination. Source of these receptors: an adult in good health.

This clone was seen just once. This chain joins TRBV11-2 and TRBJ2-1; D might be TRBD2 (5 bases). V was shortened by 2 bases and J by 5 bases, with 16 bases between the two germline ends. The CDR3 consists of 16 residues. Germline values: CDR1 SGHAT, CDR2 FQNNGV. The CDR3 region has the DNA TGTGCCAGCAGCTTAATTCAGACTATTATAAACAATGAGCAGTTCTTC. It is translated as CASSLIQTIINNEQFF.

The gene calls are TRBV13 and TRBJ1-1; D is possibly TRBD1 (5 bases). The CDR3 runs 13 residues. The V and J ends lost 0 bases and 6 bases respectively, with 8 bases between them. In germline, CDR1 is PRHDT, CDR2 FYEKMQ (reference sequence). The CDR3 protein is CASSLGWDPEAFF. Written as DNA, the CDR3 is TGTGCCAGCAGCTTAGGGTGGGACCCTGAAGCTTTCTTT.

CDR3 nucleotides: TGTGCCAGCAGTTTTGGGGGGAGTTACAATGAGCAGTTCTTC. Its protein is CASSFGGSYNEQFF. The V call is TRBV27, the J call TRBJ2-1; D might be TRBD2 (6 bases). This CDR3 has 14 residues. The germline V gene encodes CDR1 MNHEY and CDR2 SMNVEV (reference sequence). Trimming removed 3 bases at V and 4 bases at J, with 10 bases between.

J is TRBJ2-7 and V is TRBV5-4; the match to TRBD2 covers 8 bases. Germline V gene data show CDR1 as SGHNT and CDR2 as YYREEE (reference sequence). The CDR3 runs 15 residues. J gave up 2 bases and V 4 bases, and 8 bases lay outside the gene matches. CDR3 loop: CASSQTSGPAYEQYF. The CDR3 DNA is TGTGCCAGCAGCCAAACTAGCGGACCAGCCTACGAGCAGTACTTC.

The chain combines TRBV3-1 (or the pseudogene TRBV3-2) with TRBJ1-5, with 7 bases identical to TRBD1. Germline V gene data show CDR1 as LGHDT and CDR2 as YNNKEL (reference sequence). There are 14 residues in the CDR3. With 4 bases clipped from V and 0 bases from J, the junction kept 0 bases outside the gene matches. This CDR3 is CASSRDSSNQPQHF. DNA of the CDR3: TGTGCCAGCAGCCGGGACAGTAGCAATCAGCCCCAGCATTTT.

The rearrangement uses TRBV28 and TRBJ2-1; 7 nucleotides line up with TRBD2. The CDR3 totals 15 residues. With V trimmed by 7 bases and J by 3 bases, 9 bases remained unmatched. CDR1 and CDR2 (germline): MDHEN, SYDVKM. The CDR3 reads CASTRGVEGYNEQFF. The DNA for the CDR3 is TGTGCCAGCACCCGGGGGGTGGAGGGCTACAATGAGCAGTTCTTC.

The rearrangement uses TRBV18 and TRBJ1-1; 9 nucleotides align to TRBD1. Looked up from germline, CDR1 is KGHSH and CDR2 is LQKENI. V was pared by 8 bases and J by 8 bases, with 9 bases of the junction left unmatched. The CDR3 covers 13 residues. Written as DNA, the CDR3 is TGTGCCAGCAGAGGGACAGGGCGCGGCGAAGCTTTCTTT. As protein: CASRGTGRGEAFF.